This TCR beta chain was recovered during a study of glioma-infiltrating T cells. This clonotype showed up many times. V was shortened by 6 bases and J by 3 bases, with 11 bases between the two germline ends. The CDR3 is made up of 13 amino acids. From germline, CDR1 is LNHDA and CDR2 SQIVND (reference sequence). TCR alpha and beta CDR3 regions were amplified from RNA using iRepertoire nested multiplex PCR. TCRdb reprocessed the multiplex PCR reads via MiXCR and lists one record per CDR3 protein. The sample has roughly 120,000 distinct CDR3 sequences, roughly 25% seen once. This sequence originates from a human donor with low-grade glioma or glioblastoma, undergoing nonglioma brain surgery, or in good health (not recorded which). Sample: glioma tissue, nonneoplastic brain tissue, or PBMCs (not recorded which). The chain joins TRBV19 to TRBJ2-5, with D perhaps TRBD2 (5 bases). The CDR3 loop is CASSRTVKETQYF. CDR3 bases: TGTGCCAGTAGCCGGACTGTGAAAGAGACCCAGTACTTC. Using reference TRBV19 and TRBJ2-5 for the parts outside the CDR3, the full variable domain is DGGITQSPKYLFRKEGQNVTLSCEQNLNHDAMYWYRQDPGQGLRLIYYSQIVNDFQKGDIAEGYSVSREKKESFPLTVTSAQKNPTAFYLCASSRTVKETQYFGPGTRLLVL.